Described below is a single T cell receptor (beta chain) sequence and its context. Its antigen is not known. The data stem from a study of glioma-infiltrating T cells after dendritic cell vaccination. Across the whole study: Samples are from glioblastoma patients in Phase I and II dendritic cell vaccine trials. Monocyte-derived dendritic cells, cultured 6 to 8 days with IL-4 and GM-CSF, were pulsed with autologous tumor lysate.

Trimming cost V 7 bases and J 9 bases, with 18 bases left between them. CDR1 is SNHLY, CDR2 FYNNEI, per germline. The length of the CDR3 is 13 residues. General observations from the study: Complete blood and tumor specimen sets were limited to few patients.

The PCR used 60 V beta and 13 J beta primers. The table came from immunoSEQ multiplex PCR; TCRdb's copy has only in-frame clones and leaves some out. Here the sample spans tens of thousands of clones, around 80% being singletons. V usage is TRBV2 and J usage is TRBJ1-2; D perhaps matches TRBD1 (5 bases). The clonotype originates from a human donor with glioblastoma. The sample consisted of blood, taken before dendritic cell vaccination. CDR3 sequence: CASTMTQGGRYTF. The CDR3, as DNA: TGTGCCAGCACCATGACCCAGGGCGGTCGCTACACCTTC. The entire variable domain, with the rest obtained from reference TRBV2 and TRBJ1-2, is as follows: EPEVTQTPSHQVTQMGQEVILRCVPISNHLYFYWYRQILGQKVEFLVSFYNNEISEKSEIFDDQFSVERPDGSNFTLKIRSTKLEDSAMYFCASTMTQGGRYTFGSGTRLTVV.